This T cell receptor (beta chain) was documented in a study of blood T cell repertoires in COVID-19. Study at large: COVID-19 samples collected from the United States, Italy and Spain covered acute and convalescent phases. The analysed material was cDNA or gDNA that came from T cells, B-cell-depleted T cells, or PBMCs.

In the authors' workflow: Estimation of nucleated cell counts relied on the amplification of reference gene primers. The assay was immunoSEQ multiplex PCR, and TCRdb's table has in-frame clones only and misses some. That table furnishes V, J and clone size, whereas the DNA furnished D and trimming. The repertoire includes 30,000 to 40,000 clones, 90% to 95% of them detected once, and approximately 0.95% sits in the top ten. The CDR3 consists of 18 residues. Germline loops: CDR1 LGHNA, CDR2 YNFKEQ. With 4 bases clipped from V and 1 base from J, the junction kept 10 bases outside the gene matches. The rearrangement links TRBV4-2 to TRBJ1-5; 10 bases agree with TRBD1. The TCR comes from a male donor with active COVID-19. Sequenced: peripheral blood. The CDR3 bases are TGTGCCAGCAGCCTCGGAGACAGGGGGCGAGGCAGCAATCAGCCCCAGCATTTT. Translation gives CASSLGDRGRGSNQPQHF.